One sample yielded the 9 T cell receptor beta chains listed below, sequenced in a study of T cell clonotyping in hematopoietic cell transplantation. Profiled with immunoSEQ multiplex PCR; TCRdb holds only in-frame clones, not every one. In the table there are roughly 28,000 clones, approximately 94% of which are singletons. This sample's time point: recipient sample about 28 days before transplant, after cytoreduction. The material was peripheral blood mononuclear cells, obtained before stem cell transplant. The receptors stem from a man in his fifties or sixties with acute myeloid leukemia. Some clones in this sample may be carry-over from other donors' samples.

The rearrangement links TRBV10-3 to TRBJ2-7; 8 positions agree with TRBD2. V dropped 0 bases and J dropped 3; count of bases not matched to a gene: 7. Germline V CDR1 and CDR2: ENHRY, SYGVKD. The CDR3 is made up of 16 amino acids. CDR3 coding DNA: TGTGCCATCAGTGAGTCGTTTGCGGGAGGAGGCTACGAGCAGTACTTC. Protein sequence: CAISESFAGGGYEQYF.

The V call is TRBV5-1, the J call TRBJ1-4; 7 bases are shared with TRBD1. V was clipped by 4 bases and J by 5 bases; unmatched bases: 11. This CDR3 contains 16 residues. Per the germline V gene, CDR1 is SGHRS and CDR2 is YFSETQ. The chain's CDR3 is CASSRGGASRNEKLFF. As DNA, the CDR3 is TGCGCCAGCAGCCGAGGGGGCGCGTCAAGGAATGAAAAACTGTTTTTT. Complete variable domain (other parts from reference TRBV5-1 and TRBJ1-4): KAGVTQTPRYLIKTRGQQVTLSCSPISGHRSVSWYQQTPGQGLQFLFEYFSETQRNKGNFPGRFSGRQFSNSRSEMNVSTLELGDSALYLCASSRGGASRNEKLFFGSGTQLSVL.

This sequence joins TRBV7-2 and TRBJ2-3; 12 bases fit TRBD2. From germline, CDR1 is SGHTA and CDR2 FQGNSA. V dropped 5 bases and J dropped 3; count of bases not matched to a gene: 6. This CDR3 has 16 residues. This chain's CDR3 is CASSPGLAGGTDTQYF. Written as DNA, the CDR3 is TGTGCCAGCAGCCCGGGTCTAGCGGGGGGGACAGATACGCAGTATTTT.

This sequence joins TRBV11-2 and TRBJ2-7; D is unresolved. This CDR3 is built from 13 residues. The germline V and J ends were trimmed by 5 bases and 9 bases, with 17 bases remaining between them. The germline V gene encodes CDR1 SGHAT and CDR2 FQNNGV. The CDR3 here is CASSETRTVRQYF. For the CDR3, the DNA is TGTGCCAGCAGCGAAACCCGGACGGTACGGCAGTACTTC.

The chain is built from TRBV10-1 and TRBJ2-1; 13 bases fit TRBD2. From germline, CDR1 is WNHNN and CDR2 SYGVQD (reference sequence). The CDR3 covers 17 residues. After removal of 4 bases from V and 12 bases from J, the junction contained 15 bases not matched to a gene. DNA for the CDR3: TGCGCCAGCAGTGGGAAAGTCCCGGGACTAGCGGGAAGTGGGCAGTTCTTC. Translation: CASSGKVPGLAGSGQFF.

The V call is TRBV30, the J call TRBJ2-5; no clear D gene. The CDR3 extends over 13 amino acids. Germline V gene lookup returns CDR1 GTSNPN and CDR2 SVGIG (reference sequence). V was clipped by 4 bases and J by 1 base, with 10 bases between them. The CDR3 here is CAWTLKGQETQYF. CDR3 DNA sequence: TGTGCCTGGACCTTGAAAGGCCAAGAGACCCAGTACTTC. The full variable domain, in which reference TRBV30 and TRBJ2-5 provide the parts outside the CDR3, is SQTIHQWPATLVQPVGSPLSLECTVEGTSNPNLYWYRQAAGRGLQLLFYSVGIGQISSEVPQNLSASRPQDRQFILSSKKLLLSDSGFYLCAWTLKGQETQYFGPGTRLLVL.

This chain joins TRBV27 and TRBJ1-2; TRBD1 agrees at 9 bases. This CDR3 region has 13 residues. Germline V gene lookup returns CDR1 MNHEY and CDR2 SMNVEV (reference sequence). The J segment lost 5 bases and the V segment lost 5 bases, leaving 3 bases of the junction unmatched. The CDR3 DNA follows: TGTGCCAGCAGTCCCGGGACAGGGTATGGCTACACCTTC. Amino acid sequence: CASSPGTGYGYTF.

This sequence joins TRBV11-2 and TRBJ1-1; unclear D gene. V lost 1 base and J 3 bases, leaving 12 bases between the germline ends. Germline V gene lookup returns CDR1 SGHAT and CDR2 FQNNGV. CDR3 length equals 15 residues. CDR3 region: CASSLGLGYDTEAFF. Here the CDR3 DNA reads TGTGCCAGCAGCTTAGGGTTGGGGTATGACACTGAAGCTTTCTTT.

This rearrangement joins TRBV7-2 to TRBJ2-1; 8 bases agree with TRBD2. V shed 5 bases, J shed 12 bases, and the junction held 15 bases outside the gene matches. The CDR3 has 15 amino acids. Germline V CDR1 and CDR2: SGHTA, FQGNSA. The CDR3 region is CASSPFGGAGQWQFF. In DNA form, the CDR3 reads TGTGCCAGCAGCCCCTTCGGGGGGGCGGGGCAATGGCAGTTCTTC.